This paragraph reports one TCR beta chain. Its antigen remains unknown. This entry comes from a study of T cells in localized non-small cell lung cancer. Points from the study as a whole: Because only a single region of the tumor was sequenced, heterogeneity remains possible.

Sequencing used immunoSEQ multiplex PCR; TCRdb keeps in-frame clones, though not all of them. Here the sample spans fewer than 850 clones, 25% to 35% being singletons. Germline loops: CDR1 SGHNT, CDR2 YENEEA. With 0 bases removed from V and 5 bases from J, the gap between germline ends came to 13 bases. The CDR3 length is 15 residues. This TCR was recovered from a man aged 40 to 69 with stage III lung adenocarcinoma. The sequenced sample was normal lung tissue next to the tumor, obtained before any cancer treatment. The chain combines TRBV11-3 with TRBJ2-5; weak D call: TRBD1 (6 bases). The CDR3, as DNA: TGTGCCAGCAGCTTAGATACAGGGCCTAGGGAGACCCAGTACTTC. This translates into CASSLDTGPRETQYF. The full variable domain, in which reference TRBV11-3 and TRBJ2-5 provide the parts outside the CDR3, is EAGVVQSPRYKIIEKKQPVAFWCNPISGHNTLYWYLQNLGQGPELLIRYENEEAVDDSQLPKDRFSAERLKGVDSTLKIQPAELGDSAVYLCASSLDTGPRETQYFGPGTRLLVL.